The 23 T cell receptor beta chains below were found in one sample sequenced in a study of blood T cell repertoires in COVID-19. Assay: immunoSEQ multiplex PCR; the TCRdb copy retains only in-frame clones and omits some. The sample lists around 29,000 clones, 65% to 70% occurring once. The sequencing input was peripheral blood. These receptors were taken from a human donor in a cohort sampled during active COVID-19.

This clone appeared a few times. The V call is TRBV29-1, the J call TRBJ1-2, with 7 positions matching TRBD1. The CDR3 is 12 amino acids. The V gene end was trimmed by 6 bases and the J gene end by 1 base; junction bases not matched to a gene: 2. CDR1 is SQVTM, CDR2 ANQGSEA, per germline. The CDR3 here is CSVWDSNYGYTF. The DNA of the CDR3 is TGCAGCGTCTGGGACAGTAACTATGGCTACACCTTC.

The CDR3 loop reads CSASQNYEQYF. The DNA of the CDR3 is TGCAGTGCTAGCCAGAACTACGAGCAGTACTTC. The rearrangement joins TRBV20-1 to TRBJ2-7; D unresolved. This CDR3 has 11 amino acids. Germline V CDR1 and CDR2: DFQATT, SNEGSKA (reference sequence). With 3 bases removed from V and 3 bases from J, the gap between germline ends came to 6 bases.

The rearrangement links TRBV2 to TRBJ2-7; perhaps TRBD1 as D (6 bases). The V end lost 7 bases, the J end lost 3 bases, and 13 bases lay between the germline ends. CDR1 and CDR2 from the germline V gene are SNHLY and FYNNEI. The CDR3 length is 13 residues. CDR3 amino acids: CASMGRGHYEQYF. The DNA of the CDR3 is TGTGCCAGCATGGGCAGGGGACACTACGAGCAGTACTTC. Filled out from reference TRBV2 and TRBJ2-7, the complete variable domain reads EPEVTQTPSHQVTQMGQEVILRCVPISNHLYFYWYRQILGQKVEFLVSFYNNEISEKSEIFDDQFSVERPDGSNFTLKIRSTKLEDSAMYFCASMGRGHYEQYFGPGTRLTVT.

V gene TRBV10-3 combines with J gene TRBJ1-4, with D maybe TRBD1 (5 bases). CDR3 length equals 15 residues. Trimming left V 3 bases short and J 1 base short, with 9 bases between. CDR1 is ENHRY and CDR2 is SYGVKD in the germline V gene. DNA of the CDR3: TGTGCCATCAGTGATTTGGGGGGAACTAATGAAAAACTGTTTTTT. It specifies CAISDLGGTNEKLFF.

The genes are TRBV11-2 and TRBJ1-1, with D hard to call. Germline values: CDR1 SGHAT, CDR2 FQNNGV. The CDR3 spans 15 residues. V gave up 0 bases and J gave up 0 bases, with 8 bases separating them. The CDR3 protein is CASSLDGQVNTEAFF. Written as DNA, the CDR3 is TGTGCCAGCAGCTTAGATGGGCAGGTGAACACTGAAGCTTTCTTT.

This rearrangement joins TRBV6-2 or TRBV6-3 to TRBJ2-3; 9 bases fit TRBD1. This CDR3 spans 15 amino acids. Trimming at V came to 6 bases and at J to 2 bases, leaving 6 bases not matched to a gene. The germline V gene encodes CDR1 MNHEY and CDR2 SVGEGT. The CDR3 bases are TGTGCCAGCAGCTCCGGGACAGGGAACACAGATACGCAGTATTTT. Its translation: CASSSGTGNTDTQYF.

This chain uses TRBV6-2 or TRBV6-3 with TRBJ2-7, with TRBD2 matching over 7 bases. The CDR3 covers 15 residues. Per the germline V gene, CDR1 is MNHEY and CDR2 is SVGEGT. Unmatched junction bases numbered 4, after V lost 2 bases and J lost 0 bases. CDR3 loop: CASSYVGGSSYEQYF. DNA for the CDR3: TGTGCCAGCAGTTACGTGGGGGGGAGCTCCTACGAGCAGTACTTC.

The chain joins TRBV28 to TRBJ1-2, with TRBD1 matching 9 bases. This CDR3 contains 14 residues. Germline V lookup: CDR1 MDHEN, CDR2 SYDVKM. V was pared by 6 bases and J by 4 bases, with 6 bases of the junction left unmatched. The CDR3, as DNA: TGTGCCAGCAGGGGGGGACAGGGTTTCTATGGCTACACCTTC. Translation: CASRGGQGFYGYTF.

This clone was counted a few times. The chain has TRBV6-5 and TRBJ1-1; D not certain. This CDR3 has 12 residues. V was trimmed by 7 bases and J by 2 bases, leaving 8 bases between them. Germline-derived CDR1 and CDR2 are MNHEY and SVGAGI. CDR3 loop: CASKSINTEAFF. Here the CDR3 DNA reads TGTGCCAGCAAGAGCATCAACACTGAAGCTTTCTTT.

This clone was observed at least ten times. The J gene is TRBJ2-7, the V gene TRBV11-3, with 11 bases aligning to TRBD1. The CDR3 length is 15 residues. Looked up from germline, CDR1 is SGHNT and CDR2 is YENEEA. The junction had 3 bases not matched to a gene; V was cut back by 4 bases and J by 1 base. CDR3 amino acids: CASSSGQGDSYEQYF. The CDR3 bases are TGTGCCAGCAGCTCGGGACAGGGGGATTCCTACGAGCAGTACTTC.

This rearrangement joins TRBV28 to TRBJ1-3; D is possibly TRBD1 (6 bases). This CDR3 region has 17 residues. Germline V gene sequence: CDR1 MDHEN, CDR2 SYDVKM. V was shortened by 10 bases and J by 0 bases, with 22 bases between the two germline ends. As DNA, the CDR3 is TGTGCCACCTCCAGGCCGGGACACCTCAGCTCTGGAAACACCATATATTTT. As protein: CATSRPGHLSSGNTIYF.

CDR3 DNA sequence: TGTGCCAGCAGCCCGACTAGCGGGGACCCCGGGAACATTCAGTACTTC. Encoded protein: CASSPTSGDPGNIQYF. The gene calls are TRBV7-9 and TRBJ2-4, with 11 bases aligning to TRBD2. Germline CDR1 SEHNR, CDR2 FQNEAQ (reference sequence). The CDR3 extends over 16 amino acids. The ends lost 5 bases at V and 7 bases at J; junction bases unmatched: 10.

The rearrangement joins TRBV3-1 (or the pseudogene TRBV3-2) to TRBJ2-3; 12 bases map to TRBD2. V was clipped by 4 bases and J by 5 bases; unmatched bases: 7. The CDR3 covers 16 residues. Germline V gene lookup returns CDR1 LGHDT and CDR2 YNNKEL (reference sequence). CDR3: CASSRRLAGVEDTQYF. The CDR3 nucleotides are TGTGCCAGCAGCCGCCGACTAGCGGGAGTTGAAGATACGCAGTATTTT.

The DNA for the CDR3 is TGTGCCAGCAGCTTATGGGGGACAGAAACCGGCTACACCTTC. Residues: CASSLWGTETGYTF. The V call is TRBV7-3, the J call TRBJ1-2; 7 bases line up with TRBD1. The germline CDR1 and CDR2 sequences are SGHTA and FQGTGA. The CDR3 contains 14 residues. V shed 2 bases and J 8 bases; nucleotides not matched to a gene: 8. Full variable domain (rest looked up from reference TRBV7-3 and TRBJ1-2): GAGVSQTPSNKVTEKGKYVELRCDPISGHTALYWYRQSLGQGPEFLIYFQGTGAADDSGLPNDRFFAVRPEGSVSTLKIQRTERGDSAVYLCASSLWGTETGYTFGSGTRLTVV.

This clone was picked up a small number of times. The chain is built from TRBV12-5 and TRBJ2-3; 11 nucleotides match TRBD2. Germline-derived CDR1 and CDR2 are LGHNT and FRNRAP. The CDR3 consists of 13 residues. V was pared by 4 bases and J by 9 bases, with 3 bases of the junction left unmatched. CDR3 in amino acids: CASGSLAGGTQYF. CDR3 in DNA: TGTGCTAGTGGTTCCCTAGCGGGGGGCACGCAGTATTTT.

As for this clone: Other nucleotide sequences from this sample produce the same CDR3. The V call is TRBV7-9, the J call TRBJ1-1, with D maybe TRBD1 (5 bases). Germline assignment: CDR1 SEHNR and CDR2 FQNEAQ (reference sequence). V lost 1 base, J lost 6 bases, and 9 bases lay in between. The CDR3 covers 13 residues. The CDR3 region is CASSLVPGAEAFF. In DNA form, the CDR3 reads TGTGCCAGCAGCTTAGTTCCGGGGGCTGAAGCTTTCTTT.

The chain's CDR3 is CASRSLATGSYEQYF. CDR3 in DNA: TGTGCCAGCAGGTCTCTAGCAACCGGCTCCTACGAGCAGTACTTC. The chain carries TRBV2 and TRBJ2-7; possibly TRBD2 for D (5 bases). This CDR3 spans 15 amino acids. Trimming took off 6 bases at V and 0 bases at J, with 15 bases between the two ends. The V gene's germline CDR1 is SNHLY and CDR2 FYNNEI.

The rearrangement links TRBV4-1 to TRBJ2-3; 7 bases are shared with TRBD1. The germline V gene has CDR1 MGHRA and CDR2 YSYEKL. This CDR3 comprises 13 residues. Germline trimming cut 2 bases from V and 4 bases from J; bases unmatched to any gene: 0. CDR3 DNA: TGCGCCAGCAGCCAAACAGGGGCAGATACGCAGTATTTT. Encoded protein: CASSQTGADTQYF.

This chain's CDR3 is CASSSRGHKNYEQYF. In nucleotides, the CDR3 is TGTGCCAGCAGCTCCAGGGGGCATAAAAACTACGAGCAGTACTTC. This sequence joins TRBV5-6 and TRBJ2-7; TRBD1 aligns across 8 bases. V lost 3 bases, J lost 3 bases, and 8 bases stayed unmatched. Germline lookup yields CDR1 SGHDT and CDR2 YYEEEE. The CDR3 runs 15 residues.

This clone has just a few counts. The V call is TRBV19, the J call TRBJ2-5; 11 bases line up with TRBD1. The V gene end was trimmed by 7 bases and the J gene end by 5 bases; junction bases not matched to a gene: 9. Germline V gene data show CDR1 as LNHDA and CDR2 as SQIVND (reference sequence). This CDR3 is built from 15 residues. CDR3 nucleotides: TGTGCCAGTACCCCAGGGACAGGGGGTAGCGAGACCCAGTACTTC. Protein: CASTPGTGGSETQYF.

The chain joins TRBV6-2 or TRBV6-3 to TRBJ2-3; D possibly corresponds to TRBD1 (6 bases). V shed 5 bases and J shed 2 bases, with 23 bases lying between them. This CDR3 comprises 18 residues. Germline values: CDR1 MNHEY, CDR2 SVGEGT. The CDR3 loop is CASSNLPRLGQFTDTQYF. The CDR3 region has the DNA TGTGCCAGCAGTAACCTACCGAGACTTGGACAGTTCACAGATACGCAGTATTTT.

The chain has TRBV6-4 and TRBJ1-6; no definite D call. V shed 0 bases and J shed 9 bases, with 6 bases lying between them. This CDR3 is built from 13 residues. Germline V gene lookup returns CDR1 MRHNA and CDR2 SNTAGT. CDR3 amino acids: CASSDSRGSPLHF. The CDR3 bases are TGTGCCAGCAGTGACTCTCGGGGTTCACCCCTCCACTTT.

The chain recombines TRBV3-1 (or the pseudogene TRBV3-2) with TRBJ2-3; 11 bases agree with TRBD2. Germline V gene sequence: CDR1 LGHDT, CDR2 YNNKEL (reference sequence). The V segment lost 4 bases and the J segment 6 bases; nucleotides outside the gene matches: 12. CDR3 size: 17 residues. The CDR3 sequence is CASSLGTSGVFRDTQYF. The CDR3 bases are TGTGCCAGCAGCCTTGGGACTAGCGGAGTATTCCGGGATACGCAGTATTTT.